This TCR beta chain was found in a study of T cells in Graves' hyperthyroidism and ophthalmopathy. This CDR3 contains 14 residues. Trimming left V 7 bases short and J 4 bases short, with 14 bases between. In germline, CDR1 is MNHEY, CDR2 SMNVEV (reference sequence). No progression to ophthalmopathy during 18 months of follow-up defined stable disease. Extraction of PBMCs used roughly 9.6 ml of fresh peripheral blood. TCR beta CDR3 region amplification was performed from RNA transcripts. First-round RT-PCR of the TCR CDR3 relied on the HTBI primer set. TCRdb reanalysed the multiplex PCR reads using MiXCR and keeps one entry per CDR3 protein. The sample contains roughly 740,000 distinct CDR3 sequences, over 15% of which appear only once.

The receptor comes from a man aged 18 to 29 with Graves' hyperthyroidism. The chain uses TRBV27 and TRBJ2-1, with unresolved D. The sample was blood. CDR3 residues: CASKRIPPYNEQFF. CDR3 coding DNA: TGTGCCAGCAAACGGATTCCCCCATACAATGAGCAGTTCTTC.